The 30 T cell receptor beta chains in this list originate from one sample, sequenced in a study of shared clonotypes between healthy human individuals. Sequenced by immunoSEQ multiplex PCR; TCRdb stores in-frame clones only, minus some. Of around 2.1 million clones listed, roughly 95% are singletons. Sequencing was carried out using naive CD4+ T cells sorted from blood. Subset of the sample: CD45RA+ positively selected. All receptors come from a man aged 18 to 29 in good health.

The chain is built from TRBV30 and TRBJ1-1; D not certain. The germline V gene has CDR1 GTSNPN and CDR2 SVGIG (reference sequence). This CDR3 region has 13 residues. V was pared by 3 bases and J by 2 bases, with 10 bases between. CDR3 nucleotide sequence: TGTGCCTGGAGCACACAACCAAACACTGAAGCTTTCTTT. Its protein is CAWSTQPNTEAFF.

The rearrangement links TRBV18 to TRBJ2-5, with TRBD1 identical over 10 bases. The J segment lost 1 base and the V segment lost 4 bases, leaving 0 bases of the junction unmatched. The CDR3 covers 14 residues. Per the germline V gene, CDR1 is KGHSH and CDR2 is LQKENI. The CDR3 DNA reads TGTGCCAGCTCACGACAGGGGGCCCAAGAGACCCAGTACTTC. It codes for CASSRQGAQETQYF.

V usage is TRBV6-6 and J usage is TRBJ2-3, with unresolved D. V lost 8 bases and J lost 0, with 6 bases in between. CDR3 size: 12 residues. Germline values: CDR1 MNHNY, CDR2 SVGAGI (reference sequence). CDR3 nucleotide sequence: TGTGCCAGCTCACAAAGCACAGATACGCAGTATTTT. It encodes CASSQSTDTQYF.

This clone was seen just once. The chain employs TRBV7-9 and TRBJ2-5; D possibly corresponds to TRBD2 (5 bases). This CDR3 is 15 amino acids long. V was trimmed by 4 bases and J by 1 base, leaving 13 bases between them. The germline V gene has CDR1 SEHNR and CDR2 FQNEAQ (reference sequence). CDR3 amino acids: CASSSLEGPQETQYF. The DNA for the CDR3 is TGTGCCAGCAGCTCACTAGAAGGCCCCCAAGAGACCCAGTACTTC.

The CDR3 region has the DNA TGTGCCAGCAGCCAAGACGCAGGGCTTACCTTC. This encodes CASSQDAGLTF. The chain has TRBV4-2 and TRBJ1-2, with a possible D match to TRBD1 (5 bases). Per the germline V gene, CDR1 is LGHNA and CDR2 is YNFKEQ. The length of the CDR3 is 11 residues. Trimming pared 0 bases from V and 14 bases from J, leaving 10 bases between.

This clone occurred once. An end of the junction differs from the germline gene, which may be a read error. This sequence joins TRBV7-2 and TRBJ2-1, with 12 bases matching TRBD2. The CDR3 length is 14 residues. Germline V gives CDR1 SGHTA, CDR2 FQGNSA. The CDR3 sequence: CASSLAGGNNEQFF. In nucleotides, the CDR3 is TGTGCCAGCAGCCTAGCGGGGGGGAACAATGAGCAGTTCTTC.

Concerning this clone: Other DNA sequences of this sample code for an identical CDR3. CDR3 region: CAWSVTGSQPQHF. CDR3 in DNA: TGTGCCTGGAGTGTAACCGGAAGTCAGCCCCAGCATTTT. The V call is TRBV30, the J call TRBJ1-5; D is unclear. The CDR3 has 13 amino acids. The V end was cut by 0 bases, the J end by 6 bases, with 9 bases between. Germline V gives CDR1 GTSNPN, CDR2 SVGIG (reference sequence).

DNA for the CDR3: TGTGCCAGCAGTTCACATAGGCTGACCAGGGAGCAGTTCTTC. It is translated as CASSSHRLTREQFF. The gene calls are TRBV6-5 and TRBJ2-1; unclear D gene. This CDR3 has 14 residues. Trimming removed 4 bases at V and 10 bases at J, with 17 bases between. The germline gives CDR1 MNHEY, CDR2 SVGAGI.

J is TRBJ2-3 and V is TRBV6-6; 12 bases map to TRBD2. The V and J ends lost 4 bases and 8 bases, in that order; junction bases with no gene match: 10. Germline V gives CDR1 MNHNY, CDR2 SVGAGI (reference sequence). The CDR3 is 16 amino acids. In DNA form, the CDR3 reads TGTGCCAGCAGTTCCGGACTAGCGGGGAGGGCAGTTACGCAGTATTTT. Protein: CASSSGLAGRAVTQYF.

The chain employs TRBV4-1 and TRBJ1-4; D is perhaps TRBD1 (5 bases). This CDR3 spans 17 amino acids. Germline lookup yields CDR1 MGHRA and CDR2 YSYEKL. V was shortened by 0 bases and J by 8 bases, with 19 bases between the two germline ends. The CDR3 protein is CASSQDLLRGEKEKLFF. CDR3 DNA: TGCGCCAGCAGCCAAGATTTACTTCGGGGGGAGAAGGAAAAACTGTTTTTT.

V is TRBV5-1 and J is TRBJ1-4, with 7 nucleotides matching TRBD1. This CDR3 is built from 15 residues. The V gene's germline CDR1 is SGHRS and CDR2 YFSETQ. J lost 7 bases, V lost 3 bases, and 9 bases had no gene match. CDR3: CASSSTGRGSEKLFF. The CDR3 DNA is TGCGCCAGCAGCTCGACAGGGAGAGGGAGTGAAAAACTGTTTTTT.

This chain uses TRBV7-9 with TRBJ1-3; the D is unclear. This CDR3 has 16 residues. V dropped 1 base and J dropped 0 bases, with 10 bases sitting between them. The germline gives CDR1 SEHNR, CDR2 FQNEAQ (reference sequence). CDR3 sequence: CASSLGRESSGNTIYF. In nucleotides, the CDR3 is TGTGCCAGCAGCTTAGGGCGGGAAAGCTCTGGAAACACCATATATTTT.

For this clone: Other DNA sequences in the sample encode the same CDR3. The J gene is TRBJ2-7, the V gene TRBV7-9, with TRBD1 as a possible D gene (5 bases). The V gene's germline CDR1 is SEHNR and CDR2 FQNEAQ (reference sequence). The CDR3 is 12 amino acids. The V end was cut by 5 bases, the J end by 4 bases, with 9 bases between. The CDR3: CASSPSGYEQYF. The DNA for the CDR3 is TGTGCCAGCAGCCCGTCAGGGTACGAGCAGTACTTC. Full variable domain (rest looked up from reference TRBV7-9 and TRBJ2-7): DTGVSQNPRHKITKRGQNVTFRCDPISEHNRLYWYRQTLGQGPEFLTYFQNEAQLEKSRLLSDRFSAERPKGSFSTLEIQRTEQGDSAMYLCASSPSGYEQYFGPGTRLTVT.

V is TRBV5-1 and J is TRBJ2-3; either TRBD1 or TRBD2 may fit D (5 bases each). The germline V gene has CDR1 SGHRS and CDR2 YFSETQ. V lost 0 bases, J lost 2 bases, and 13 bases lay in between. The CDR3 covers 16 residues. The CDR3 DNA is TGCGCCAGCAGCTTGGCCCGGGGCTATCCCACAGATACGCAGTATTTT. Translated: CASSLARGYPTDTQYF.

The chain is built from TRBV6-1 and TRBJ1-4, with 7 bases lining up with TRBD1. Germline assignment: CDR1 MNHNS and CDR2 SASEGT. After removal of 0 bases from V and 3 bases from J, the junction contained 4 bases not matched to a gene. CDR3 length equals 16 residues. The CDR3 protein is CASSEAGGASNEKLFF. For the CDR3, the DNA is TGTGCCAGCAGTGAAGCAGGGGGCGCGTCTAATGAAAAACTGTTTTTT.

This chain connects TRBV11-2 to TRBJ2-7; possibly TRBD1 for D (5 bases). This CDR3 spans 13 amino acids. CDR1 SGHAT and CDR2 FQNNGV come from the germline V gene. Trimming stripped 5 bases from V and 5 bases from J, with 13 bases between. The CDR3 reads CASSKDMFDEQYF. CDR3 nucleotide sequence: TGTGCCAGCAGCAAGGACATGTTCGACGAGCAGTACTTC.

The chain recombines TRBV6-6 with TRBJ2-2; no clear D. The CDR3 runs 13 residues. V lost 5 bases and J lost 3, with 7 bases in between. Germline values: CDR1 MNHNY, CDR2 SVGAGI (reference sequence). The CDR3 sequence is CASSSPYTGELFF. The CDR3 DNA reads TGTGCCAGCAGTAGCCCGTACACCGGGGAGCTGTTTTTT.

This sequence joins TRBV30 and TRBJ2-7, with D perhaps matching TRBD1 or TRBD2 (5 bases each). This CDR3 is 15 amino acids long. The V gene lost 1 base and the J gene lost 2 bases, with 15 bases spanning the gap. Germline CDR1 and CDR2: GTSNPN and SVGIG (reference sequence). The CDR3 is CAWSGGDRGTYEQYF. The CDR3 nucleotides read TGTGCCTGGAGTGGGGGCGACAGAGGGACCTACGAGCAGTACTTC. The variable domain in full, completed from reference TRBV30 and TRBJ2-7, reads SQTIHQWPATLVQPVGSPLSLECTVEGTSNPNLYWYRQAAGRGLQLLFYSVGIGQISSEVPQNLSASRPQDRQFILSSKKLLLSDSGFYLCAWSGGDRGTYEQYFGPGTRLTVT.

The chain carries TRBV5-4 and TRBJ2-5, with a tentative D call TRBD2 (5 bases). Deletions cut 0 bases from V and 2 bases from J, with 14 bases between. The CDR3 is made up of 16 amino acids. CDR1 and CDR2 (germline): SGHNT, YYREEE (reference sequence). The CDR3 sequence is CASSLAKGGGQETQYF. CDR3 nucleotide sequence: TGTGCCAGCAGCTTGGCCAAAGGAGGCGGGCAAGAGACCCAGTACTTC.

The CDR3 coding sequence is TGTGCCAGCAGGGCGTACGAGCAGTACTTC. This encodes CASRAYEQYF. V is TRBV28 and J is TRBJ2-7; no firm D call. CDR3 length: 10 amino acids. From germline, CDR1 is MDHEN and CDR2 SYDVKM. V lost 6 bases to trimming and J lost 4 bases, with 4 bases between them.

This clone was seen just once. The V call is TRBV15, the J call TRBJ1-1, with 7 bases that match TRBD1. With 0 bases clipped from V and 6 bases from J, the junction kept 7 bases outside the gene matches. The germline V gene encodes CDR1 LNHNV and CDR2 YYDKDF (reference sequence). The CDR3 consists of 15 residues. The CDR3 sequence is CATSRDSWTGPEAFF. DNA for the CDR3: TGTGCCACCAGCAGAGATTCATGGACAGGCCCTGAAGCTTTCTTT.

The rearrangement links TRBV5-6 to TRBJ1-1; 8 nucleotides line up with TRBD1. This CDR3 is built from 14 residues. V was clipped by 1 base and J by 10 bases; unmatched bases: 9. Germline V lookup: CDR1 SGHDT, CDR2 YYEEEE. The CDR3 protein is CASSLRQGKVGAFF. For the CDR3, the DNA is TGTGCCAGCAGCTTGAGACAGGGGAAGGTAGGAGCTTTCTTT.

Concerning this clone: This sample includes further DNA sequences coding for the same CDR3. The V call is TRBV18, the J call TRBJ2-7, with D unclear. The CDR3 has 14 amino acids. Germline lookup yields CDR1 KGHSH and CDR2 LQKENI. V was clipped by 1 base and J by 0 bases, with 7 bases between them. This chain's CDR3 is CASSPRESSYEQYF. In DNA form, the CDR3 reads TGTGCCAGCTCACCACGGGAAAGCTCCTACGAGCAGTACTTC. Filled out from reference TRBV18 and TRBJ2-7, the complete variable domain reads NAGVMQNPRHLVRRRGQEARLRCSPMKGHSHVYWYRQLPEEGLKFMVYLQKENIIDESGMPKERFSAEFPKEGPSILRIQQVVRGDSAAYFCASSPRESSYEQYFGPGTRLTVT.

The rearrangement links TRBV7-9 to TRBJ1-1; the D is unclear. Germline V CDR1 and CDR2: SEHNR, FQNEAQ (reference sequence). The CDR3 sequence is 14 residues long. With 5 bases removed from V and 4 bases from J, the gap between germline ends came to 14 bases. The CDR3 nucleotides read TGTGCCAGCAGCCCGATGGCGCAGGTCACTGAAGCTTTCTTT. This sequence encodes CASSPMAQVTEAFF.

The rearrangement links TRBV19 to TRBJ2-7; D is unresolved. The germline CDR1 and CDR2 sequences are LNHDA and SQIVND (reference sequence). The V end was cut by 5 bases, the J end by 2 bases, with 10 bases between. This CDR3 has 13 residues. The CDR3 DNA is TGTGCCAGTAGTCAGACGGCAACCTACGAGCAGTACTTC. This sequence encodes CASSQTATYEQYF.

The chain carries TRBV7-2 and TRBJ1-2; 8 nucleotides align to TRBD1. CDR3 length equals 15 residues. The V and J ends lost 4 bases and 4 bases, in that order; junction bases with no gene match: 8. Per germline, CDR1 SGHTA and CDR2 FQGNSA. The CDR3 nucleotides are TGTGCCAGCAGCTCAGGACAGGGATCGAGCTATGGCTACACCTTC. Translated: CASSSGQGSSYGYTF. Together with reference TRBV7-2 and TRBJ1-2, the CDR3 gives the full variable domain: GAGVSQSPSNKVTEKGKDVELRCDPISGHTALYWYRQSLGQGLEFLIYFQGNSAPDKSGLPSDRFSAERTGGSVSTLTIQRTQQEDSAVYLCASSSGQGSSYGYTFGSGTRLTVV.

The chain combines TRBV5-6 with TRBJ1-6; possibly TRBD1 for D (5 bases). The CDR3 contains 13 residues. Germline V CDR1 and CDR2: SGHDT, YYEEEE. Trimming shortened V by 4 bases and J by 7 bases, and 9 bases separated the two germline ends. The CDR3 is CASSLWGNSPLHF. The DNA of the CDR3 is TGTGCCAGCAGCCTTTGGGGGAATTCACCCCTCCACTTT.

V usage is TRBV19 and J usage is TRBJ1-5, with a possible D match to TRBD1 (6 bases). Germline lookup yields CDR1 LNHDA and CDR2 SQIVND (reference sequence). Trimming left V 5 bases short and J 7 bases short, with 18 bases between. The CDR3 is made up of 15 amino acids. The CDR3 DNA reads TGTGCCAGTAGTCCCCCCGGACAGTTCAAGCAGCCCCAGCATTTT. It specifies CASSPPGQFKQPQHF. The complete variable domain, with remaining parts taken from reference TRBV19 and TRBJ1-5, reads DGGITQSPKYLFRKEGQNVTLSCEQNLNHDAMYWYRQDPGQGLRLIYYSQIVNDFQKGDIAEGYSVSREKKESFPLTVTSAQKNPTAFYLCASSPPGQFKQPQHFGDGTRLSIL.

This clone was seen a single time. Other DNA sequences in this specimen translate into the identical CDR3. The genes are TRBV30 and TRBJ1-4; tentative D call: TRBD1 (5 bases). The CDR3 runs to 11 residues. Germline V gene data show CDR1 as GTSNPN and CDR2 as SVGIG (reference sequence). Trimming shortened V by 2 bases and J by 8 bases, and 6 bases separated the two germline ends. The CDR3 DNA is TGTGCCTGGAGTACAGGAGAAAAACTGTTTTTT. Its protein is CAWSTGEKLFF. The entire variable domain, with the rest obtained from reference TRBV30 and TRBJ1-4, is as follows: SQTIHQWPATLVQPVGSPLSLECTVEGTSNPNLYWYRQAAGRGLQLLFYSVGIGQISSEVPQNLSASRPQDRQFILSSKKLLLSDSGFYLCAWSTGEKLFFGSGTQLSVL.

V is TRBV7-9 and J is TRBJ1-4; D unresolved. Trimming removed 5 bases at V and 0 bases at J, with 13 bases between. Germline CDR1 and CDR2: SEHNR and FQNEAQ (reference sequence). The CDR3 loop spans 16 amino acids. The CDR3 DNA follows: TGTGCCAGCAGCATATCCGGACTTGCAACTAATGAAAAACTGTTTTTT. Its translation: CASSISGLATNEKLFF.